This TCR beta chain was observed in a study of cytomegalovirus exposure and HLA in healthy donors. Study-wide results and limits: When presence/absence was analysed, sequencing depth was taken to be roughly uniform across donors. Across HLA loci, a later analysis found differing TCR association rates, with DRB1 most and HLA-C fewest.

Germline V gene lookup returns CDR1 SNHLY and CDR2 FYNNEI. The CDR3 has 14 amino acids. V lost 6 bases and J lost 1, with 12 bases in between. The primer mix had 60 Vbeta and 13 Jbeta primers. As handled by the study authors: Among the unique TCR beta chains that a later analysis counted, 75 million to 85 million in all, 10 million to 13 million were shared. The method was immunoSEQ multiplex PCR; TCRdb's version includes in-frame clones alone and lacks a portion of them. V and J calls and clone size come straight from that table; D and trimming were deduced from the DNA. The sample yields under 170,000 clones, roughly 63% seen once. As to this clone: Its antigen is not identified.

The sequenced sample consisted of PBMCs. The TCR was taken from a woman in her sixties in good health and CMV-seropositive. This chain connects TRBV2 to TRBJ1-1; D gene uncertain. The CDR3 nucleotides are TGTGCCAGCAGGCCACGGTCCGGGAACACTGAAGCTTTCTTT. Its translation is CASRPRSGNTEAFF.